This TCR beta chain is from a study of cytomegalovirus exposure and HLA in healthy donors. The assay was immunoSEQ multiplex PCR, and TCRdb's table has in-frame clones only and misses some. Of about 330,000 clones in the sample, roughly 88% were seen once. Study outcomes and limitations: TCR beta chains numbering some 160 were designated cytomegalovirus-associated.

Worth noting for this clone: Antigen: not known.

CDR3 size: 14 residues. Per the germline V gene, CDR1 is LGHNA and CDR2 is YSLEER. The junction had 6 bases not matched to a gene; V was cut back by 6 bases and J by 4 bases. Sequencing was carried out using PBMCs. This clonotype was sampled from a woman aged 18-29 years in good health and CMV-seronegative. This chain joins TRBV4-3 and TRBJ1-1; 9 bases map to TRBD1. The chain's CDR3 is CASSSGQGITEAFF. The CDR3 DNA follows: TGCGCCAGCAGTTCCGGACAGGGGATCACTGAAGCTTTCTTT.